The 14 T cell receptor beta chains listed next were all sequenced from one sample in a study of T cells after yellow fever vaccination. Each CDR3 protein is one row after TCRdb ran MiXCR on the 5' RACE reads. The sample shows a few hundred thousand distinct CDR3 sequences, about 4% of them seen only once. The sample in question was PBMCs, obtained 5 days after the yellow fever booster vaccination. Receptors were obtained from a man younger than 35 who received the YFV17D yellow fever vaccine.

The J gene is TRBJ2-2, the V gene TRBV5-1; no clear D gene. Germline CDR1 and CDR2: SGHRS and YFSETQ. The V end lost 6 bases, the J end lost 6 bases, and 9 bases lay between the germline ends. The CDR3 spans 12 residues. DNA for the CDR3: TGCGCCAGCACCCCCGTCCCCGGGGAGCTGTTTTTT. It codes for CASTPVPGELFF.

The genes are TRBV20-1 and TRBJ1-1; D is unresolved. Germline V lookup: CDR1 DFQATT, CDR2 SNEGSKA (reference sequence). With 2 bases removed from V and 0 bases from J, the gap between germline ends came to 10 bases. The CDR3 totals 14 residues. The CDR3 loop is CSARRHTLNTEAFF. In DNA, the CDR3 is TGCAGTGCTAGAAGACATACACTGAACACTGAAGCTTTCTTT.

The J gene is TRBJ2-2, the V gene TRBV4-3; no reliable D call. Trimming cost V 0 bases and J 0 bases, with 11 bases left between them. CDR3 size: 17 residues. Germline V gene data show CDR1 as LGHNA and CDR2 as YSLEER. Here the CDR3 DNA reads TGCGCCAGCAGCCAAGAGAGTCGGATGACGAACACCGGGGAGCTGTTTTTT. This sequence encodes CASSQESRMTNTGELFF.

This clonotype was recorded at least ten times. The rearrangement links TRBV27 to TRBJ1-2; TRBD1 agrees at 12 bases. Germline assignment: CDR1 MNHEY and CDR2 SMNVEV (reference sequence). J was trimmed by 4 bases and V by 0 bases; bases with no gene match: 3. The CDR3 has 16 residues. DNA for the CDR3: TGTGCCAGCAGTTTATCGGGGACAGGGGGCGGCTATGGCTACACCTTC. Translation: CASSLSGTGGGYGYTF.

The gene calls are TRBV12-3 or TRBV12-4 and TRBJ1-5; D is unclear. This CDR3 is 16 amino acids long. V gave up 3 bases and J gave up 2 bases, with 14 bases separating them. The CDR3 nucleotides are TGTGCCAGCAGTTTTGGACCACCCATGGGCAATCAGCCCCAGCATTTT. As protein: CASSFGPPMGNQPQHF.

This clonotype showed up many times. Here the CDR3 DNA reads TGTGCCAGCAGCTTAGTGGGACTTCGATCTGGAAACACCATATATTTT. Its translation: CASSLVGLRSGNTIYF. The chain couples TRBV7-2 to TRBJ1-3, with D maybe TRBD1 (5 bases). V gave up 1 base and J gave up 1 base, with 11 bases separating them. The CDR3 contains 16 residues. From germline, CDR1 is SGHTA and CDR2 FQGNSA. The variable domain in full, with the rest retrieved from reference TRBV7-2 and TRBJ1-3, is GAGVSQSPSNKVTEKGKDVELRCDPISGHTALYWYRQSLGQGLEFLIYFQGNSAPDKSGLPSDRFSAERTGGSVSTLTIQRTQQEDSAVYLCASSLVGLRSGNTIYFGEGSWLTVV.

This rearrangement joins TRBV6-6 to TRBJ2-1, with 13 bases fitting TRBD2. With V trimmed by 4 bases and J by 2 bases, 2 bases remained unmatched. Germline CDR1 and CDR2: MNHNY and SVGAGI (reference sequence). The CDR3 is 16 amino acids. The CDR3 region is CASSSGLAGTYNEQFF. The CDR3 region has the DNA TGTGCCAGCAGTTCGGGACTAGCGGGGACCTACAATGAGCAGTTCTTC.

A few counts support this clonotype. This chain uses TRBV18 with TRBJ2-1; 8 bases match TRBD2. Germline V gene data show CDR1 as KGHSH and CDR2 as LQKENI. This CDR3 spans 15 amino acids. V was pared by 0 bases and J by 7 bases, with 5 bases of the junction left unmatched. DNA of the CDR3: TGTGCCAGCTCACCACCTAGCGGGATGGGGAATGAGCAGTTCTTC. Amino acids: CASSPPSGMGNEQFF. The whole variable domain, filled in from reference TRBV18 and TRBJ2-1, reads NAGVMQNPRHLVRRRGQEARLRCSPMKGHSHVYWYRQLPEEGLKFMVYLQKENIIDESGMPKERFSAEFPKEGPSILRIQQVVRGDSAAYFCASSPPSGMGNEQFFGPGTRLTVL.

The chain combines TRBV5-1 with TRBJ2-3; TRBD2 is a possible D gene (5 bases). The ends were cut back, 1 base at V and 3 bases at J, with 12 bases in the middle. Germline CDR1 is SGHRS and CDR2 is YFSETQ. This CDR3 spans 15 amino acids. This CDR3 reads CASSLSWSGTDTQYF. CDR3 in DNA: TGCGCCAGCAGCTTGTCATGGAGCGGAACAGATACGCAGTATTTT.

This clonotype was detected a few times. The V gene is TRBV5-1, the J gene TRBJ2-2, with D perhaps matching TRBD1 (6 bases). V was pared by 2 bases and J by 0 bases, with 8 bases between. The CDR3 is made up of 15 amino acids. Germline V lookup: CDR1 SGHRS, CDR2 YFSETQ. Written as DNA, the CDR3 is TGCGCCAGCAGCTTCGGGACAACGAACACCGGGGAGCTGTTTTTT. Amino acid sequence: CASSFGTTNTGELFF. Supplemented by reference TRBV5-1 and TRBJ2-2, the full variable domain reads KAGVTQTPRYLIKTRGQQVTLSCSPISGHRSVSWYQQTPGQGLQFLFEYFSETQRNKGNFPGRFSGRQFSNSRSEMNVSTLELGDSALYLCASSFGTTNTGELFFGEGSRLTVL.

This clonotype appeared many times. The chain recombines TRBV9 with TRBJ2-1; D might be TRBD2 (6 bases). CDR3 length equals 17 residues. Between the trimmed V and J ends, which lost 0 bases and 1 base, there was a span of 14 bases. CDR1 and CDR2 (germline): SGDLS, YYNGEE. The CDR3 is CASSVAWRGQSYNEQFF. For the CDR3, the DNA is TGTGCCAGCAGCGTAGCTTGGCGGGGCCAATCCTACAATGAGCAGTTCTTC.

This chain links TRBV20-1 with TRBJ2-1; D uncertain. V shed 3 bases and J shed 4 bases, with 16 bases lying between them. The CDR3 is 15 residues long. CDR1 and CDR2 (germline): DFQATT, SNEGSKA (reference sequence). The DNA of the CDR3 is TGCAGTGCTAGCTTCTCCCTCCTAGGTTACAATGAGCAGTTCTTC. Protein sequence: CSASFSLLGYNEQFF.

This rearrangement joins TRBV6-1 to TRBJ2-3; weak D call: TRBD1 (7 bases). With 2 bases removed from V and 9 bases from J, the gap between germline ends came to 9 bases. Germline lookup yields CDR1 MNHNS and CDR2 SASEGT. The CDR3 is 12 amino acids. Written as DNA, the CDR3 is TGTGCCAGCAGTGAACAGGGGGGAACGCAGTATTTT. Its translation is CASSEQGGTQYF.

This sequence joins TRBV4-3 and TRBJ1-1; 9 nucleotides align to TRBD1. Germline V gene lookup returns CDR1 LGHNA and CDR2 YSLEER. V shed 1 base, J shed 3 bases, and the junction held 6 bases outside the gene matches. The length of the CDR3 is 16 residues. As DNA, the CDR3 is TGCGCCAGCAGCCAAGCCCGGGACAGGGTGGACACTGAAGCTTTCTTT. This codes for CASSQARDRVDTEAFF.